These 22 T cell receptor beta chains share one sample of origin, sequenced in a study of CD8+ T cells in alopecia areata. Sample treatment: oral pan-JAK inhibitor, 5-10 mg twice daily. Peripheral blood and lesional scalp punch biopsies were taken from alopecia areata patients. Once RNA had been extracted, it was reverse transcribed into cDNA to act as the sequencing template. Repertoires were generated with immunoSEQ multiplex PCR, while TCRdb's copy carries only in-frame clones and drops some. The sample lists some 4,200 clones; roughly three fifths were seen once. Sequenced here: skin, sampled at week 4, from a patient treated with tofacitinib. These receptors were obtained from a human donor with alopecia areata.

V usage is TRBV6-1 and J usage is TRBJ1-1; tentative D call: TRBD1 (6 bases). Trimming stripped 6 bases from V and 6 bases from J, with 17 bases between. This CDR3 spans 14 amino acids. Per the germline V gene, CDR1 is MNHNS and CDR2 is SASEGT. Written as DNA, the CDR3 is TGTGCCAGCAGCGGGGACACCCTAGCCGCTGAAGCTTTCTTT. Its translation: CASSGDTLAAEAFF.

The chain recombines TRBV4-1 with TRBJ2-5; 8 bases match TRBD2. Germline lookup yields CDR1 MGHRA and CDR2 YSYEKL. The CDR3 is 15 residues long. Losses at the gene ends were 4 bases for V and 5 bases for J; bases not matched to a gene: 9. The CDR3: CASSRERERMETQYF. In DNA, the CDR3 is TGCGCCAGCAGCCGCGAGCGGGAGCGGATGGAGACCCAGTACTTC.

This clone was observed a few times. The rearrangement joins TRBV28 to TRBJ2-5; a possible D gene is TRBD2 (8 bases). Trimming took off 5 bases at V and 5 bases at J, with 15 bases between the two ends. The CDR3 runs 14 residues. The germline V gene encodes CDR1 MDHEN and CDR2 SYDVKM. CDR3 protein: CASSEGLGGETQYF. The CDR3 region has the DNA TGTGCCAGCAGTGAGGGACTAGGGGGCGAGACCCAGTACTTC.

This clone was found once. The rearrangement links TRBV5-1 to TRBJ2-3, with 10 nucleotides matching TRBD2. Germline CDR1 and CDR2: SGHRS and YFSETQ. Trimming cost V 3 bases and J 1 base; bases outside gene matches: 5. This CDR3 has 16 residues. Here the CDR3 DNA reads TGCGCCAGCAGCTCGTTAGCGGGAGGTCGCACAGATACGCAGTATTTT. Its protein product is CASSSLAGGRTDTQYF.

The gene calls are TRBV15 and TRBJ2-7, with D hard to call. Germline assignment: CDR1 LNHNV and CDR2 YYDKDF (reference sequence). V was shortened by 5 bases and J by 7 bases, with 15 bases between the two germline ends. The CDR3 is 13 amino acids. This CDR3 reads CATSDGPNEEQYF. CDR3 in DNA: TGTGCCACCAGCGACGGGCCCAATGAGGAGCAGTACTTC.

This clone was observed once. A much larger clone sits a single nucleotide away, making a read error possible. The V and J genes are TRBV29-1 and TRBJ2-1, with D possibly TRBD2 on 7 matching bases. The CDR3 extends over 19 amino acids. The V end lost 5 bases, the J end lost 1 base, and 27 bases lay between the germline ends. Germline V gives CDR1 SQVTM, CDR2 ANQGSEA. The chain's CDR3 is CSVTSPRGGSRTSYNEQFF. The CDR3 DNA follows: TGCAGCGTTACGTCCCCAAGGGGGGGTTCTCGGACATCCTACAATGAGCAGTTCTTC.

This clone was observed once. The chain combines TRBV9 with TRBJ2-5; 7 bases are a match to TRBD1. The J call may be faulty, since TRBJ2-7 better matches the DNA end. Germline V gene data show CDR1 as SGDLS and CDR2 as YYNGEE. CDR3 size: 14 residues. As DNA, the CDR3 is TGTGCCAGCAGCCCCGGGACAGCTTCCTACGAGCAGTACTTC. Amino acid sequence: CASSPGTASYEQYF.

This clone was recorded a few times. V gene TRBV6-1 combines with J gene TRBJ2-7; tentative D call: TRBD2 (6 bases). Trimming removed 6 bases from V and 6 bases from J, with 15 bases in between. The CDR3 consists of 13 residues. The germline V gene encodes CDR1 MNHNS and CDR2 SASEGT. In DNA form, the CDR3 reads TGTGCCAGCAGCCTAACGCGGGGTGGCGAGCAGTACTTC. Its protein product is CASSLTRGGEQYF.

The chain's CDR3 is CASSLEFHGTGRSYEQYF. The CDR3 DNA reads as TGTGCCAGCAGCTTAGAGTTCCACGGGACAGGCCGCTCCTACGAGCAGTACTTC. This chain connects TRBV7-9 to TRBJ2-7; 8 bases map to TRBD1. The CDR3 consists of 18 residues. CDR1 is SEHNR, CDR2 FQNEAQ, per germline (reference sequence). V was pared by 1 base and J by 0 bases, with 11 bases of the junction left unmatched.

The V gene is TRBV30, the J gene TRBJ2-5; D is possibly TRBD2 (5 bases). Germline V lookup: CDR1 GTSNPN, CDR2 SVGIG (reference sequence). Trimming took off 0 bases at V and 4 bases at J, with 12 bases between the two ends. The CDR3 spans 14 residues. CDR3 region: CAWSVLGRGETQYF. The DNA for the CDR3 is TGTGCCTGGAGTGTACTAGGGAGAGGAGAGACCCAGTACTTC.

This clone was counted a few times. In DNA, the CDR3 is TGCAGCGTCCTGGGTGGGGAGACCCAGTACTTC. This encodes CSVLGGETQYF. The J gene is TRBJ2-5, the V gene TRBV29-1; D not resolved. The CDR3 is 11 amino acids. V lost 6 bases, J lost 5 bases, and 10 bases lay in between. In germline, CDR1 is SQVTM, CDR2 ANQGSEA.

The chain couples TRBV7-9 to TRBJ2-3; no reliable D call. Germline V gene data show CDR1 as SEHNR and CDR2 as FQNEAQ (reference sequence). V gave up 3 bases and J gave up 6 bases, with 19 bases separating them. This CDR3 contains 16 residues. CDR3 sequence (DNA): TGTGCCAGCAGCTTCCCCCCTAATCCGGGTGGGGATACGCAGTATTTT. As protein: CASSFPPNPGGDTQYF. Variable domain in full (rest from reference TRBV7-9 and TRBJ2-3): DTGVSQNPRHKITKRGQNVTFRCDPISEHNRLYWYRQTLGQGPEFLTYFQNEAQLEKSRLLSDRFSAERPKGSFSTLEIQRTEQGDSAMYLCASSFPPNPGGDTQYFGPGTRLTVL.

The gene calls are TRBV6-6 and TRBJ2-6; D unclear. V was shortened by 5 bases and J by 4 bases, with 12 bases between the two germline ends. The CDR3 spans 15 residues. Germline V gives CDR1 MNHNY, CDR2 SVGAGI (reference sequence). The CDR3 protein is CASSLSLSGANVLTF. The CDR3 DNA reads as TGTGCCAGCAGTCTAAGTCTCTCCGGGGCCAACGTCCTGACTTTC.

The chain joins TRBV18 to TRBJ2-7; D gene uncertain. Trimming left V 5 bases short and J 2 bases short, with 10 bases between. There are 13 residues in the CDR3. Germline lookup yields CDR1 KGHSH and CDR2 LQKENI. Here the CDR3 reads CASSSGSAYEQYF. As DNA, the CDR3 is TGTGCCAGCTCATCCGGGTCCGCCTACGAGCAGTACTTC. The full variable domain, in which reference TRBV18 and TRBJ2-7 provide the parts outside the CDR3, is NAGVMQNPRHLVRRRGQEARLRCSPMKGHSHVYWYRQLPEEGLKFMVYLQKENIIDESGMPKERFSAEFPKEGPSILRIQQVVRGDSAAYFCASSSGSAYEQYFGPGTRLTVT.

The rearrangement joins TRBV7-9 to TRBJ1-2; maybe TRBD1 (5 bases). The ends were cut back, 2 bases at V and 5 bases at J, with 12 bases in the middle. This CDR3 region has 14 residues. CDR1 is SEHNR, CDR2 FQNEAQ, per germline (reference sequence). CDR3 loop: CASSLLGDEYGYTF. Written as DNA, the CDR3 is TGTGCCAGCAGCTTATTGGGGGATGAATATGGCTACACCTTC.

This clone was observed a single time. The chain joins TRBV5-1 to TRBJ1-2; D gene uncertain. V lost 0 bases to trimming and J lost 2 bases, with 26 bases between them. The CDR3 loop spans 20 amino acids. The V gene's germline CDR1 is SGHRS and CDR2 YFSETQ. CDR3 nucleotides: TGCGCCAGCAGCTTGGGTCCCCGGGAGCTGGGTAAGGGTCCCAACTATGGCTACACCTTC. It encodes CASSLGPRELGKGPNYGYTF.

This rearrangement joins TRBV29-1 to TRBJ1-1, with D unresolved. Germline CDR1 and CDR2: SQVTM and ANQGSEA. The CDR3 contains 16 residues. V lost 6 bases, J lost 8 bases, and 28 bases lay in between. CDR3 loop: CSVTLHRESFPGEAFF. The CDR3 nucleotides read TGCAGCGTCACCCTGCACCGGGAGTCATTTCCAGGAGAAGCTTTCTTT.

This clone has just one count. The genes are TRBV29-1 and TRBJ2-5; TRBD2 matches at 12 bases. V shed 3 bases, J shed 5 bases, and the junction held 7 bases outside the gene matches. This CDR3 spans 15 amino acids. CDR1 is SQVTM and CDR2 is ANQGSEA in the germline V gene. CDR3 DNA sequence: TGCAGCGTTGACCTAGCGGGAGGGGGCGTGGAGACCCAGTACTTC. Amino acids: CSVDLAGGGVETQYF.

The chain recombines TRBV4-2 with TRBJ2-3; the match to TRBD1 covers 10 bases. The V gene end was trimmed by 7 bases and the J gene end by 3 bases; junction bases not matched to a gene: 4. The CDR3 length is 14 residues. Germline-derived CDR1 and CDR2 are LGHNA and YNFKEQ. CDR3 coding DNA: TGTGCCAGCACCCGGACAGGGGGTACAGATACGCAGTATTTT. Translated, it gives CASTRTGGTDTQYF.

The chain carries TRBV7-8 and TRBJ2-5; perhaps TRBD2 as D (5 bases). The V end lost 2 bases, the J end lost 11 bases, and 18 bases lay between the germline ends. The CDR3 extends over 14 amino acids. From germline, CDR1 is SGHVS and CDR2 FQNEAQ. CDR3 amino acids: CASSLWPSPPPQYF. As DNA, the CDR3 is TGTGCCAGCAGCTTATGGCCTAGCCCTCCCCCACAGTACTTC.

The rearrangement links TRBV7-2 to TRBJ2-7; 8 bases map to TRBD1. Germline CDR1 and CDR2: SGHTA and FQGNSA. The V and J ends lost 6 bases and 2 bases, in that order; junction bases with no gene match: 12. The CDR3 contains 16 residues. The CDR3 loop is CASRPSDRGFPYEQYF. The CDR3 nucleotides read TGTGCCAGCAGACCTTCTGACAGGGGATTCCCCTACGAGCAGTACTTC.

This clone was found a few times. V is TRBV7-9 and J is TRBJ2-7, with D possibly TRBD1 on 7 matching bases. Germline-derived CDR1 and CDR2 are SEHNR and FQNEAQ (reference sequence). CDR3 length: 16 amino acids. The V end lost 1 base, the J end lost 4 bases, and 17 bases lay between the germline ends. The CDR3 DNA sequence: TGTGCCAGCAGCTTAGATCGCAGGGGGGTTTCGTACGAGCAGTACTTC. Its protein product is CASSLDRRGVSYEQYF.